The clone carrying this T cell receptor beta chain turned up a few times. What it recognizes is unknown. Trimming took 3 bases from V and 9 from J, leaving 18 bases between them. Germline-derived CDR1 and CDR2 are MGHRA and YSYEKL. The CDR3 has 16 residues. Sequenced by immunoSEQ multiplex PCR; TCRdb stores in-frame clones only, minus some. The sample yields around 35,000 clones, nearly 95% seen once. This sample is part of a study of T cells in tuberculosis. Unsorted cryopreserved PBMC were sequenced, averaging around 100,000 T cells per clinical donor. Regarding the study as a whole: Shorter CDR3-alpha in active tuberculosis partly drove smaller distances. Using the GMM-specific repertoire gave about 86% accuracy versus around 74% with motifs. Cases with active tuberculosis were adults, while controls were adolescents.

This sequence originates from a donor aged 10-35 years with latent tuberculosis or without tuberculosis infection. V and J are TRBV4-1 and TRBJ1-6, with D possibly being TRBD1 (6 bases). Material for sequencing was PBMCs. Written as DNA, the CDR3 is TGCGCCAGCAGCCAGACCGAAACAGGGAGGGGTTCACCCCTCCACTTT. It translates to CASSQTETGRGSPLHF.